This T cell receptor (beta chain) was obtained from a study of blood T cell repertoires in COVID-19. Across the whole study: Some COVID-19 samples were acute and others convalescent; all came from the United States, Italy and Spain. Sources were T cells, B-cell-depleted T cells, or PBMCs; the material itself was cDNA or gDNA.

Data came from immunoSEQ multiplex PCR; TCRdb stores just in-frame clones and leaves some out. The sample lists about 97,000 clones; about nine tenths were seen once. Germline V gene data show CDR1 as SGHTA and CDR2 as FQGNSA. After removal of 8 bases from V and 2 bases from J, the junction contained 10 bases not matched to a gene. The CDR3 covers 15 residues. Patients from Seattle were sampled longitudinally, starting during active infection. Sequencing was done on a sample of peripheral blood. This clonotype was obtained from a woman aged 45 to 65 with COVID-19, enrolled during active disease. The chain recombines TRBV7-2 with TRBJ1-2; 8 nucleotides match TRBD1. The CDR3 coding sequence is TGTGCCAGCCGACCAGGGGGCGCATGGAACTATGGCTACACCTTC. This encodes CASRPGGAWNYGYTF. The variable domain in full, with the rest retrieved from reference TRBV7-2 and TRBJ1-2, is GAGVSQSPSNKVTEKGKDVELRCDPISGHTALYWYRQSLGQGLEFLIYFQGNSAPDKSGLPSDRFSAERTGGSVSTLTIQRTQQEDSAVYLCASRPGGAWNYGYTFGSGTRLTVV.